This T cell receptor (beta chain) was retrieved from a study of blood T cell repertoires in COVID-19. This clone was counted a few times. Germline V gene data show CDR1 as SNHLY and CDR2 as FYNNEI. The CDR3 loop spans 13 amino acids. Trimming shortened V by 4 bases and J by 5 bases, and 8 bases separated the two germline ends. Assay: immunoSEQ multiplex PCR; the TCRdb copy retains only in-frame clones and omits some. The table has around 20,000 clones, approximately 90% seen once. This chain connects TRBV2 to TRBJ1-4; TRBD1 might be the D (5 bases). The sequence was obtained from a woman in her twenties or thirties who had recovered from COVID-19. The specimen sequenced was PBMCs or T cells enriched from blood (not recorded which). CDR3 nucleotides: TGTGCCAGCAGTGTACGGGGGAATGAAAAACTGTTTTTT. Its protein is CASSVRGNEKLFF.